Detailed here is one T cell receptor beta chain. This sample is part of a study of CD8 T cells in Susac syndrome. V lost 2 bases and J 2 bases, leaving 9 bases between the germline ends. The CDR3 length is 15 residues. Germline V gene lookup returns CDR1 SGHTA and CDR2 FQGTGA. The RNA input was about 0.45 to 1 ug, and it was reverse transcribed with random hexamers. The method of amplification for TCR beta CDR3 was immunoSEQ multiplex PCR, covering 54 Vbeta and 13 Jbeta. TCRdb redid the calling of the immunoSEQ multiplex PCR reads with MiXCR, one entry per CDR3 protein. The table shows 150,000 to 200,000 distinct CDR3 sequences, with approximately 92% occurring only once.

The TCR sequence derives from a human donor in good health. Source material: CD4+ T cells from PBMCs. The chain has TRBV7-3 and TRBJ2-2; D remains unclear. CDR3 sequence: CASSLLTHNTGELFF. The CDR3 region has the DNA TGTGCCAGCAGCTTATTGACCCATAACACCGGGGAGCTGTTTTTT.